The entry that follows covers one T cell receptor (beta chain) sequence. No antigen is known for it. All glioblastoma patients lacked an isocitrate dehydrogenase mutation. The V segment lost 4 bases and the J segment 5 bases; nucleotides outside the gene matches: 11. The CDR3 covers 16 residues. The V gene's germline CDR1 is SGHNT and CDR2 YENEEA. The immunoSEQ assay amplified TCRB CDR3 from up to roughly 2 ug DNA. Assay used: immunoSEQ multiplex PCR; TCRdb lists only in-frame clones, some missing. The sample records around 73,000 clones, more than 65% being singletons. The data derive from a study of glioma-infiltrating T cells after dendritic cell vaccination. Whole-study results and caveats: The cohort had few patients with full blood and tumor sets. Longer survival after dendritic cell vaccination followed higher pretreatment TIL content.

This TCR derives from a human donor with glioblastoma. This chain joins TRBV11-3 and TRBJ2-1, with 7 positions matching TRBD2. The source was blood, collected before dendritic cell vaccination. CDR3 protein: CASSSPSGVFDNEQFF. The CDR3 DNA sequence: TGTGCCAGCAGCTCCCCAAGCGGGGTATTCGACAATGAGCAGTTCTTC.